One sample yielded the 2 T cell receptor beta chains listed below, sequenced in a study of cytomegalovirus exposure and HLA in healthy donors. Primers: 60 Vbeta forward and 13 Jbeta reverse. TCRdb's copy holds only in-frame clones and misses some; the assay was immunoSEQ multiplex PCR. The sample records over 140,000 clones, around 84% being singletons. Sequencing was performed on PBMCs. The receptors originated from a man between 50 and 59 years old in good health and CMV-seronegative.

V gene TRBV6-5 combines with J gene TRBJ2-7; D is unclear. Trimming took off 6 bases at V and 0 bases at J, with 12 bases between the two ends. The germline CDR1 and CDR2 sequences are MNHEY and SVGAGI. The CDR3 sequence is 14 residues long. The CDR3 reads CASSNLESSYEQYF. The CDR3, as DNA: TGTGCCAGCAGCAACTTAGAGAGCTCCTACGAGCAGTACTTC.

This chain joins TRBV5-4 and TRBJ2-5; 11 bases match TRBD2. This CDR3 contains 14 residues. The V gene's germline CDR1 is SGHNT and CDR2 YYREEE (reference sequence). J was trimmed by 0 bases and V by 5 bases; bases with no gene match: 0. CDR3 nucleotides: TGTGCCAGCAGTAGCGGGGGGGACCAAGAGACCCAGTACTTC. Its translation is CASSSGGDQETQYF.